This T cell receptor beta chain originates from a study of T cells in Graves' hyperthyroidism and ophthalmopathy. Overall study results and limits: For ophthalmopathy, model prediction preceded onset by a median roughly 6.3 months.

Hyperthyroidism had been newly diagnosed in patients aged 18 to 65, and its duration was under 2 months. Orbital computed tomography and thyroid ultrasound, together with serum TRAb and thyroxine and clinical symptoms, were used for diagnoses. Regions amplified from RNA transcripts were the TCR beta CDR3 regions. The HTBI set primed first-round TCR CDR3 RT-PCR. TCRdb re-derived calls from the multiplex PCR reads in MiXCR, one entry per CDR3 protein. The data contain 350,000 or so distinct CDR3 sequences, roughly 21% of them singletons. This clonotype was counted many times. No antigen is known for it. Trimming at V came to 7 bases and at J to 4 bases, leaving 18 bases not matched to a gene. Germline V gives CDR1 MNHNS, CDR2 SASEGT. This CDR3 comprises 18 residues.

The sequenced material came from blood. This clonotype originated in a woman in her forties or fifties with Graves' hyperthyroidism. This rearrangement joins TRBV6-1 to TRBJ1-5, with 8 bases identical to TRBD1. The CDR3 region has the DNA TGTGCCAGCAAAGTCCAAGAAAGGGGCAGGGGGCAAAATCAGCCCCAGCATTTT. Amino acids: CASKVQERGRGQNQPQHF.